The source of this T cell receptor (beta chain) is a study of identifying expanded T cells in peripheral blood. Produced via immunoSEQ multiplex PCR; TCRdb's table is partial and in-frame only. The table lists 95,000 or so clones, around 87% of them singletons, with 5.6% in the top ten. Germline lookup yields CDR1 SGHRS and CDR2 YFSETQ. This CDR3 spans 13 amino acids. Between the trimmed V and J ends, which lost 2 bases and 5 bases, there was a span of 8 bases. As for this clone: Its matching antigen is unknown.

Overall study results and limits: Across healthy donors, higher total template counts meant significantly greater approximately 2-week count variance. Over about two and four weeks, about 15 and 19 clones changed, versus approximately 1.2 between replicates.

The chain recombines TRBV5-1 with TRBJ2-1; D unclear. This clonotype originated in a person aged 18 to 69 in good health. The specimen sequenced was blood. CDR3 DNA: TGCGCCAGCAGCTTAAACAGTAACAATGAGCAGTTCTTC. Translating it yields CASSLNSNNEQFF.